The 2 T cell receptor beta chains below come from one sample, sequenced in a study of blood T cell repertoires in COVID-19. Sequencing used immunoSEQ multiplex PCR; TCRdb keeps in-frame clones, though not all of them. In the table there are 250,000 to 350,000 clones, roughly 90% of which are singletons. The sample comprised PBMCs or T cells enriched from blood (not recorded which). These receptors were taken from a woman aged 18-29 years with acute COVID-19.

This chain uses TRBV2 with TRBJ2-7; 8 bases line up with TRBD2. The CDR3 covers 14 residues. The ends lost 8 bases at V and 0 bases at J; junction bases unmatched: 6. Germline CDR1 reads SNHLY; CDR2 reads FYNNEI. The CDR3 nucleotides read TGTGCCAGCCTACCGGGACTAGTCTCCTACGAGCAGTACTTC. It yields the protein CASLPGLVSYEQYF.

The J gene is TRBJ2-7, the V gene TRBV29-1, with 7 positions matching TRBD1. The length of the CDR3 is 13 residues. Germline CDR1 reads SQVTM; CDR2 reads ANQGSEA. V dropped 4 bases and J dropped 10; count of bases not matched to a gene: 13. In DNA form, the CDR3 reads TGCAGCGTTGGTGGGACAGCCGCCGAGCCCCAGTACTTC. Residues: CSVGGTAAEPQYF.